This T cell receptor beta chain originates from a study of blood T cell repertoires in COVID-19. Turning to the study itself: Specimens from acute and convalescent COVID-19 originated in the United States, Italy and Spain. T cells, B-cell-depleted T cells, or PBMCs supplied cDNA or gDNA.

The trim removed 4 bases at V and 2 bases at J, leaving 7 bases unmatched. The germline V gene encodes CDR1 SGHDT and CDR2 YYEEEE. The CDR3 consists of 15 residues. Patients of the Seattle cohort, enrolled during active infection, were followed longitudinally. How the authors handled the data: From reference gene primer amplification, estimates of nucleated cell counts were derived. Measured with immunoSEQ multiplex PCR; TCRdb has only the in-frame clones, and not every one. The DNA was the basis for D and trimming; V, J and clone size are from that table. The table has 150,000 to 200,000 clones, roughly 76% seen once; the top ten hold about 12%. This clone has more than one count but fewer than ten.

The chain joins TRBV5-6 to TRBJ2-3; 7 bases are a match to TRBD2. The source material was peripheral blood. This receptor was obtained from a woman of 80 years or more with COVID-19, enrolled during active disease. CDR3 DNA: TGTGCCAGCAGCCCGGGAGGCTATTTCACAGATACGCAGTATTTT. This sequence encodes CASSPGGYFTDTQYF.